This T cell receptor (beta chain) is from a study of blood T cell repertoires in COVID-19. Under the authors' procedure: Reference gene primer amplification gave estimated nucleated cell counts. Clones were sequenced by immunoSEQ multiplex PCR, and TCRdb holds only the in-frame ones, with some missing. The D gene and trimming were derived from the DNA, and the V and J assignments and clone size from that table. The profile shows more than 300,000 clones, 86% of them singletons. This CDR3 is 14 amino acids long. Unmatched junction bases numbered 9, after V lost 5 bases and J lost 5 bases. Germline CDR1 reads MNHEY; CDR2 reads SMNVEV (reference sequence).

This receptor was obtained from a man younger than 40 who had recovered from COVID-19. Sequenced: PBMCs or T cells enriched from blood (not recorded which). This chain links TRBV27 with TRBJ2-7; 7 bases fit TRBD2. CDR3 sequence: CASSPGLVNHEQYF. The CDR3 DNA reads as TGTGCCAGCAGTCCCGGACTAGTGAACCACGAGCAGTACTTC.